This entry concerns a single T cell receptor (beta chain). The data were obtained in a study of blood T cell repertoires in COVID-19. At the level of the study: Acute and convalescent COVID-19 specimens originated in the United States, Italy and Spain. PBMCs, B-cell-depleted T cells, or T cells were the source of the cDNA or gDNA that made up the material.

Participant age was roughly 18 to 95 years, and participants resided in approximately 25 US areas. Germline loops: CDR1 LNHDA, CDR2 SQIVND (reference sequence). Trimming cost V 4 bases and J 0 bases; bases outside gene matches: 3. This CDR3 contains 14 residues. Here immunoSEQ multiplex PCR was the method, and the copy in TCRdb shows in-frame clones only, minus some. Of a few hundred thousand clones detected, just over 90% appear once; the ten largest clones hold about 0.9%. Sequencing was done on a sample of PBMCs or T cells enriched from blood (not recorded which). The sequence was obtained from a woman in her thirties or forties who had been exposed to COVID-19. The chain has TRBV19 and TRBJ2-7; 7 nucleotides match TRBD2. For the CDR3, the DNA is TGTGCCAGTAGTAGGCTAGCGGACTCCTACGAGCAGTACTTC. As protein: CASSRLADSYEQYF.